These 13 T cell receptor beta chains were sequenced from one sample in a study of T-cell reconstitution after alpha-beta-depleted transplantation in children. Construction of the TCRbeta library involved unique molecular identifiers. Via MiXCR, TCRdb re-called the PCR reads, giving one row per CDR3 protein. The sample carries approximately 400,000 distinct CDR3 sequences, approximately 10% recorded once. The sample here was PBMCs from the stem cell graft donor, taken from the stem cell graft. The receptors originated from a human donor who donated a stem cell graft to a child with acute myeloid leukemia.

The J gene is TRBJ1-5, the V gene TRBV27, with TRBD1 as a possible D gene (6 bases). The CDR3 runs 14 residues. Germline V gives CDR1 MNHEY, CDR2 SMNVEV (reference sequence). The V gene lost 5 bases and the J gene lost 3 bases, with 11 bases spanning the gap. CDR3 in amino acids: CASSVTGSNQPQHF. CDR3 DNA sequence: TGTGCCAGCAGTGTCACAGGGTCCAATCAGCCCCAGCATTTT.

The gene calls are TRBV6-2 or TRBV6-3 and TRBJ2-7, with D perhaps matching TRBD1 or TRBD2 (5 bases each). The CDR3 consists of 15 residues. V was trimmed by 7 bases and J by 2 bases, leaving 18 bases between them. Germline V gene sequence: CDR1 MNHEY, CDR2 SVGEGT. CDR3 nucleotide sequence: TGTGCCAGCAACCACCGGGACCCCGTCCCCTACGAGCAGTACTTC. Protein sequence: CASNHRDPVPYEQYF.

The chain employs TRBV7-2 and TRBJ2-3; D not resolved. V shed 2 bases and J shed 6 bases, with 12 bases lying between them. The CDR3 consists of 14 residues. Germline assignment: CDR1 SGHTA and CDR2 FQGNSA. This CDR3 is CASSLSLLWDTQYF. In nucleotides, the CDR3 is TGTGCCAGCAGCTTATCCCTACTATGGGATACGCAGTATTTT. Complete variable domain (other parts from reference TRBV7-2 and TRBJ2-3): GAGVSQSPSNKVTEKGKDVELRCDPISGHTALYWYRQSLGQGLEFLIYFQGNSAPDKSGLPSDRFSAERTGGSVSTLTIQRTQQEDSAVYLCASSLSLLWDTQYFGPGTRLTVL.

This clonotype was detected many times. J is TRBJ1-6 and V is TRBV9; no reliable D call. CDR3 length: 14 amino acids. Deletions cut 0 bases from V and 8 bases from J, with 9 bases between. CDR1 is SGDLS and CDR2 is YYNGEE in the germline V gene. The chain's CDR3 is CASSVAGADSPLHF. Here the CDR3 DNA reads TGTGCCAGCAGCGTAGCCGGAGCGGATTCACCCCTCCACTTT.

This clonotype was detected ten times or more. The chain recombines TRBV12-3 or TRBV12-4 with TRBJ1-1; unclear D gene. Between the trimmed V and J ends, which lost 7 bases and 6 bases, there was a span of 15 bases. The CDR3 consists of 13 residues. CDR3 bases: TGTGCCAGCACCGCTTCGTGGAAAGCTGAAGCTTTCTTT. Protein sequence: CASTASWKAEAFF.

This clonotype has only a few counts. This chain's CDR3 is CAWTGPGKTQYF. The CDR3 bases are TGTGCCTGGACTGGGCCAGGGAAGACCCAGTACTTC. The rearrangement joins TRBV30 to TRBJ2-5; TRBD1 is a possible D gene (5 bases). Germline V lookup: CDR1 GTSNPN, CDR2 SVGIG (reference sequence). V dropped 4 bases and J dropped 6 bases, with 12 bases sitting between them. The CDR3 spans 12 residues.

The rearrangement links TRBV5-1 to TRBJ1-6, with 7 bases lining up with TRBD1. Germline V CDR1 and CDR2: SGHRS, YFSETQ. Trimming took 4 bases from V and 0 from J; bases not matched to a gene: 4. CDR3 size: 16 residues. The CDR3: CASSQGDSSYNSPLHF. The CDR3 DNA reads TGCGCCAGCAGCCAAGGGGACAGCTCCTATAATTCACCCCTCCACTTT.

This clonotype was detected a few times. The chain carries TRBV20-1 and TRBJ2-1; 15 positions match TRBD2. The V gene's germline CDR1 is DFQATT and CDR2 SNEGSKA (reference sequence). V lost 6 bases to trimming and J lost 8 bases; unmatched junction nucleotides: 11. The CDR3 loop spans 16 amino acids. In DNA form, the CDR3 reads TGCAGTGCCAATGGACTAGCGGGGGGGCTAACCCATGAGCAGTTCTTC. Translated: CSANGLAGGLTHEQFF.

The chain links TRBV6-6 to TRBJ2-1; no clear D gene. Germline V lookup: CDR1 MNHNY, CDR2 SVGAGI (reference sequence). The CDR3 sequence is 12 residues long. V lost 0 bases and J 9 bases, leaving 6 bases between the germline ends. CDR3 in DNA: TGTGCCAGCAGTTACTCGAGAAGTGAGCAGTTCTTC. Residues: CASSYSRSEQFF.

The CDR3 DNA follows: TGTGCCAGCAGTTCGGTGGTGGGCACTGAAGCTTTCTTT. It translates to CASSSVVGTEAFF. V and J are TRBV12-3 or TRBV12-4 and TRBJ1-1, with D uncertain. V shed 4 bases and J shed 4 bases, with 10 bases lying between them. This CDR3 has 13 amino acids.

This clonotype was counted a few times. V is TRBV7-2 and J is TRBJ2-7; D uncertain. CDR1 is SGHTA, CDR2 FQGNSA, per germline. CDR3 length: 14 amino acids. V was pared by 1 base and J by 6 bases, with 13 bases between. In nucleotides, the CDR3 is TGTGCCAGCAGCTTAGATCCGGTGCAGTTCGAGCAGTACTTC. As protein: CASSLDPVQFEQYF. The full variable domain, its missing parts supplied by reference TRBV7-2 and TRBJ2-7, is GAGVSQSPSNKVTEKGKDVELRCDPISGHTALYWYRQSLGQGLEFLIYFQGNSAPDKSGLPSDRFSAERTGGSVSTLTIQRTQQEDSAVYLCASSLDPVQFEQYFGPGTRLTVT.

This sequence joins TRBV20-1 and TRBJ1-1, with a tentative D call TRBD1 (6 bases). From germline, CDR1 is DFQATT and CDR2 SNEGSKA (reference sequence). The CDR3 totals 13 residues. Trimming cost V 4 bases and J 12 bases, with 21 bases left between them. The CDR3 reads CSATNRAGEDPFF. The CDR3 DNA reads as TGCAGTGCTACCAATCGGGCAGGGGAGGATCCTTTCTTT.

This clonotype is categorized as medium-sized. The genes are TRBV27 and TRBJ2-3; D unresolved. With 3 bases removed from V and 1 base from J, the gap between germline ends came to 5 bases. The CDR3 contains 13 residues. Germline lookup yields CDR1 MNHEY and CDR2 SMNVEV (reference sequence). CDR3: CASSFVGTDTQYF. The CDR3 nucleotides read TGTGCCAGCAGTTTCGTCGGCACAGATACGCAGTATTTT.